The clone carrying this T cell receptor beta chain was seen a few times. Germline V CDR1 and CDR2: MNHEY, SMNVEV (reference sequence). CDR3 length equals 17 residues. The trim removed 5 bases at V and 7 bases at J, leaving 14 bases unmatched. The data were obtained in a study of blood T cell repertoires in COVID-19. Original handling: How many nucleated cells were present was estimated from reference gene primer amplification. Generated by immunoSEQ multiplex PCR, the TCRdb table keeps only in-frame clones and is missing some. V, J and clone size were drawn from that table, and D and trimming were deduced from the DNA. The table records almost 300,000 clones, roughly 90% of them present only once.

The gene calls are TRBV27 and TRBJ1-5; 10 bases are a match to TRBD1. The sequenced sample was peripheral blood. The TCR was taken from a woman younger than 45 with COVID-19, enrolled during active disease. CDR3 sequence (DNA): TGTGCCAGCAGTCTATACGGGACAGGGGCGGTAGGACAGCCCCAGCATTTT. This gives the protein CASSLYGTGAVGQPQHF.